This T cell receptor beta chain was recorded in a study of CD4 T cells in relation to SARS-CoV-2 and coronaviruses (dated by TCRdb to the early 2020s). Broadly, across the study: In the ViraFEST assay, PBMCs were grown with antigen for approximately 10 days, and TCR beta CDR3s were then sequenced to identify antigen-specific clonal expansions. At the level of individual TCR clonotypes, the study evaluated whether memory CD4+ T cells crossreact between the spike proteins of SARS-CoV-2 and those of common cold coronaviruses. Patient-derived lymphoblastoid cell lines were used to map the HLA restriction of shared crossreactive spike epitopes. The Adaptive Biotechnologies TCR-sequencing kit was used to sequence samples from a few pre-COVID donors and the naive versus memory experiments, whereas other data were Illumina-based. The negative reference condition was either a culture with an HIV-1 Nef peptide pool or a culture with no peptide. Expansion assays from other donors in the study were sequenced with a different, Illumina-based TCR-beta assay. Study-level results and caveats: Because the crossreactivity analysis focused on spike protein, crossreactivity against other viral proteins was not assessed. Small numbers of patients and of tested TCRs were a limitation of the study. Crossreactive clones showed significantly weaker SARS-CoV-2-driven expansion than monoreactive clones, consistent with antigenic imprinting. In about 71% of donors, memory CD4+ clonotypes turned up that crossrecognized SARS-CoV-2 and at least one common cold coronavirus spike. Pre-pandemic and post-infection samples were not both contributed by any donor, so tracing of the source of pre-existing responses was limited.

The CDR3 measures 16 amino acids from cysteine to phenylalanine. Only the CDR3 part of the read is kept: 48 bases, read in frame from the first base. Trimming accounts for 2 bases at V and 3 bases at J, while the number of junction bases matched to no gene is 6. In the germline V gene, CDR1 corresponds to MRHNA and CDR2 to SNTAGT. As to this clone: Its antigen has not been determined. No clone much larger than this one lies a single base away; base qualities are absent.

CD4+ T cells from unexposed donors were collected before the COVID-19 pandemic (2011-2018). Following 10 days of culture, the EasySep CD4+ T cell isolation kit was used to isolate CD4+ T cells. As cell numbers permitted, CD4+ T cells from unexposed donors were tested for reactivity to SARS-CoV-2 S and N and to four common cold coronavirus spike pools. Each well held 2 million to 2.5 million PBMCs cultured in IMDM containing approximately 5.4% human AB serum and around 10 IU/ml IL-2. Half of the culture medium was replaced with fresh IL-2-containing medium on days 3 and 7. Triplicate replicate wells were generally used for each peptide culture condition. The leukapheresis product used for the unexposed donors was purchased from a commercial source. Ficoll-Paque PLUS gradient centrifugation was used to isolate PBMCs from leukapheresis product or whole blood. PBMCs were either used fresh in the expansion assay or cryopreserved at -140 degrees C. The QIAamp Micro DNA Kit was used to extract genomic DNA from the CD4+ T cells.

Library preparation was by the immunoSEQ multiplex PCR assay. Per the source publication's procedure: During preprocessing, nonproductive sequences were discarded, as were any CDR3s that did not begin with C, did not end with F or W, or were shorter than 7 amino acids. Antigen-specific clonotypes were called with the MANAFEST web app, based on expansion relative to reference and other culture wells. To be counted as positive, a clone had to show significant expansion compared with the reference culture, at an FDR below 0.05, in 2 of 3 replicate wells. Positive clones also required significant expansion versus all other tandem wells and an odds ratio above 5. CDR3 homology was measured as pairwise Levenshtein distance, computed with the stringdist R package after trimming three terminal residues from each end. This is the immuneACCESS table as TCRdb keeps it, with only in-frame sequences that have V and J called. A part of the clones is gone; compared with another copy, unresolved V genes explain less than half, and the rest is unexplained. That table supplies the V and J calls and clone size; D and trimming were determined from the DNA. Here the sample has just under 20,000 clones; around 78% occur a single time. The ten largest make up over 15% of the sample.

The chain is made from TRBV6-4 and TRBJ2-1; 8 of the junction bases match TRBD2. The receptor was derived from a human donor in good health. Sequenced: CD4+ T cells from PBMCs, cultured in vitro. The base sequence is TGTGCCAGCAGTGACATGTGTCTAGCGGGCTACAATGAGCAGTTCTTC. It translates as CASSDMCLAGYNEQFF.